This TCR beta chain was retrieved from a study of T cells after yellow fever vaccination. UMIs and a universal primer site were added when TCR cDNA was made by 5'RACE template switching. MiXCR, applied by TCRdb to the 5' RACE reads, yields one record per CDR3 protein. This sample carries fewer than 350,000 distinct CDR3 sequences, 3.5% to 4.5% of them seen once, and the ten largest clones take roughly a fifth. This clonotype showed up many times. V was pared by 2 bases and J by 6 bases, with 14 bases between. The CDR3 runs 14 residues. Germline V gene sequence: CDR1 LGHDT, CDR2 YNNKEL (reference sequence).

The sample in question was PBMCs, obtained 15 days after the yellow fever booster vaccination. The source of this sequence is a man between 18 and 29 years old who received the YFV17D yellow fever vaccine. V usage is TRBV3-1 and J usage is TRBJ2-7; D remains unclear. The chain's CDR3 is CASSQLSLVGEQYF. The CDR3 DNA is TGTGCCAGCAGCCAACTCTCTCTGGTAGGCGAGCAGTACTTC.